These 6 T cell receptor beta chains originate from one sample sequenced in a study of cytomegalovirus exposure and HLA in healthy donors. Vbeta (60) and Jbeta (13) primers were used in the PCR. Profiling relied on immunoSEQ multiplex PCR, and the TCRdb table lists in-frame clones only, not all of them. The profile covers fewer than 150,000 clones, with around 80% appearing a single time and 2% to 2.5% taken by the ten largest. Sequenced material: PBMCs. The source is a young man in good health and CMV-seronegative.

This clone appeared a few times. The chain carries TRBV6-5 and TRBJ1-1; D is uncertain. Germline V gene data show CDR1 as MNHEY and CDR2 as SVGAGI. Trimming stripped 5 bases from V and 1 base from J, with 14 bases between. The CDR3 loop spans 15 amino acids. The CDR3 here is CASSTIGVRNTEAFF. The CDR3 DNA follows: TGTGCCAGCAGTACAATCGGGGTCCGGAACACTGAAGCTTTCTTT.

The rearrangement joins TRBV5-6 to TRBJ2-1, with 15 bases aligning to TRBD2. Germline-derived CDR1 and CDR2 are SGHDT and YYEEEE. The CDR3 length is 18 residues. The trim removed 4 bases at V and 6 bases at J, leaving 11 bases unmatched. CDR3 coding DNA: TGTGCCAGCAGCACGGGACAGGAGGGACTAGCGGGAGGCAATGAGCAGTTCTTC. Protein: CASSTGQEGLAGGNEQFF. Full variable domain (rest looked up from reference TRBV5-6 and TRBJ2-1): DAGVTQSPTHLIKTRGQQVTLRCSPKSGHDTVSWYQQALGQGPQFIFQYYEEEERQRGNFPDRFSGHQFPNYSSELNVNALLLGDSALYLCASSTGQEGLAGGNEQFFGPGTRLTVL.

This clone was seen only once. The chain couples TRBV27 to TRBJ2-7; TRBD1 aligns across 9 bases. CDR1 MNHEY and CDR2 SMNVEV come from the germline V gene (reference sequence). The J segment lost 12 bases and the V segment lost 5 bases, leaving 5 bases of the junction unmatched. The length of the CDR3 is 11 residues. The CDR3 coding sequence is TGTGCCAGCAGTGCCGGGACAGGGAGGTACTTC. It specifies CASSAGTGRYF.

The rearrangement links TRBV6-1 to TRBJ2-2; the match to TRBD2 covers 7 bases. This CDR3 is 14 amino acids long. Germline V gene data show CDR1 as MNHNS and CDR2 as SASEGT. The V segment lost 2 bases and the J segment 3 bases; nucleotides outside the gene matches: 0. Written as DNA, the CDR3 is TGTGCCAGCAGTGAACGGGGGGACACCGGGGAGCTGTTTTTT. It is translated as CASSERGDTGELFF.

The chain couples TRBV7-2 to TRBJ1-1, with D unclear. Germline V gives CDR1 SGHTA, CDR2 FQGNSA. The length of the CDR3 is 14 residues. V lost 4 bases and J 0 bases, leaving 9 bases between the germline ends. The CDR3 nucleotides are TGTGCCAGCAGCTCAAGAGGGCTGAACACTGAAGCTTTCTTT. This sequence encodes CASSSRGLNTEAFF.

In its sample, this clone was seen once. V usage is TRBV5-4 and J usage is TRBJ1-2; TRBD1 aligns across 8 bases. The CDR3 extends over 15 amino acids. Germline V gene lookup returns CDR1 SGHNT and CDR2 YYREEE (reference sequence). Trimming cost V 4 bases and J 4 bases; bases outside gene matches: 9. CDR3 nucleotides: TGTGCCAGCAGCACCCGGACAGGGAAAGGCTATGGCTACACCTTC. It is translated as CASSTRTGKGYGYTF.